This T cell receptor (beta chain) was obtained from a study of blood T cell repertoires in COVID-19. The assay was immunoSEQ multiplex PCR, and TCRdb's table has in-frame clones only and misses some. Counted here are about 210,000 clones, 84% occurring once; the ten biggest clones make up 10% to 13%. This receptor was obtained from an elderly woman with COVID-19, enrolled during active disease. The sequenced sample was peripheral blood.

CDR3 nucleotide sequence: TGTGCCAGCTCACCAAAAGGGACAGGACGAGGAGAAAAACTGTTTTTT. Translated: CASSPKGTGRGEKLFF. The chain uses TRBV18 and TRBJ1-4; 8 bases line up with TRBD1. In germline, CDR1 is KGHSH, CDR2 LQKENI. This CDR3 has 16 amino acids. V shed 2 bases, J shed 8 bases, and the junction held 10 bases outside the gene matches.